This T cell receptor beta chain was recorded in a study of Tregs in tolerant kidney transplant recipients. CDR1 SGHVS and CDR2 FNYEAQ come from the germline V gene. There are 15 residues in the CDR3. The V and J ends lost 0 bases and 6 bases respectively, with 12 bases between them. With regard to this clone: Its specificity is unknown.

Findings and limits, study-wide: Biological reproducibility was not directly addressed, but technical replication error appeared minimal.

The table came from immunoSEQ multiplex PCR; TCRdb's copy has only in-frame clones and leaves some out. The profile shows about 240,000 clones, 80% to 85% of them singletons. The sequenced sample was CD4+ T cells from blood. The gene calls are TRBV7-6 and TRBJ2-1; D is unresolved. The sequence was collected from a human donor in good health. For the CDR3, the DNA is TGTGCCAGCAGCTTAGCAAGCGTACTGGGCAATGAGCAGTTCTTC. Translating it yields CASSLASVLGNEQFF.